The 15 T cell receptor beta chains presented below share a single source sample, sequenced in a study of T cells in Graves' hyperthyroidism and ophthalmopathy. Amplified regions were TCR beta CDR3 sequences from RNA transcripts. Initially, a first-round RT-PCR of the TCR CDR3 employed the HTBI primer set. TCRdb itself ran the multiplex PCR reads through MiXCR, one entry per CDR3 protein. Of 540,000 or so distinct CDR3 sequences listed, roughly 14% are singletons. The material sequenced was blood. The receptors come from a woman in her 30s with Graves' hyperthyroidism.

The J gene is TRBJ2-1, the V gene TRBV6-5, with 11 nucleotides matching TRBD2. Germline V gene data show CDR1 as MNHEY and CDR2 as SVGAGI. There are 17 residues in the CDR3. V trimming: 2 bases; J trimming: 5 bases; junction bases outside the gene matches: 8. The CDR3 reads CASSYRLAGGTHNEQFF. CDR3 sequence (DNA): TGTGCCAGCAGTTACAGGCTAGCGGGAGGTACACACAATGAGCAGTTCTTC.

This clonotype showed up many times. The rearrangement joins TRBV13 to TRBJ1-5, with a possible D match to TRBD1 (5 bases). This CDR3 has 15 amino acids. V lost 5 bases and J 7 bases, leaving 18 bases between the germline ends. Per germline, CDR1 PRHDT and CDR2 FYEKMQ (reference sequence). Written as DNA, the CDR3 is TGTGCCAGCAGCAGAGGGACTCCGCTGGGCCAGCCCCAGCATTTT. It is translated as CASSRGTPLGQPQHF.

This clonotype was seen repeatedly, ten times or more. The V and J genes are TRBV5-1 and TRBJ2-7; D could derive from TRBD1 or TRBD2 (5 bases each). CDR1 SGHRS and CDR2 YFSETQ come from the germline V gene. The CDR3 has 16 residues. V shed 4 bases and J shed 3 bases, with 20 bases lying between them. The CDR3 sequence is CASSLASGTPDYEQYF. CDR3 sequence (DNA): TGCGCCAGCAGCCTCGCCTCCGGGACCCCCGACTACGAGCAGTACTTC.

This clonotype was seen ten or more times. The chain combines TRBV20-1 with TRBJ2-1, with D possibly TRBD1 on 5 matching bases. Germline V gene sequence: CDR1 DFQATT, CDR2 SNEGSKA (reference sequence). V was trimmed by 5 bases and J by 6 bases, leaving 17 bases between them. CDR3 length: 14 residues. CDR3 nucleotides: TGCAGTGCTCGGACCGCACTTAGGGGCAATGAGCAGTTCTTC. Protein sequence: CSARTALRGNEQFF.

This clonotype was seen at least ten times. The genes are TRBV25-1 and TRBJ2-1, with 10 nucleotides matching TRBD2. CDR1 and CDR2 from the germline V gene are MGHDK and SYGVNS. The ends lost 3 bases at V and 4 bases at J; junction bases unmatched: 21. This CDR3 has 21 amino acids. This CDR3 reads CASSDYAWSPGLASPYNEQFF. The CDR3 DNA follows: TGTGCCAGCAGTGACTACGCGTGGTCACCGGGACTAGCGTCCCCGTACAATGAGCAGTTCTTC.

This clonotype was found many times. The V gene is TRBV6-6, the J gene TRBJ2-7, with D uncertain. CDR1 and CDR2 (germline): MNHNY, SVGAGI (reference sequence). V lost 0 bases and J 2 bases, leaving 17 bases between the germline ends. The length of the CDR3 is 17 residues. CDR3 protein: CASSYSSDPLSAYEQYF. CDR3 DNA sequence: TGTGCCAGCAGTTACTCCTCGGACCCCCTTTCCGCCTACGAGCAGTACTTC.

This clonotype has a count of ten or more. The chain combines TRBV5-1 with TRBJ2-7; perhaps TRBD2 as D (6 bases). V was pared by 2 bases and J by 0 bases, with 15 bases between. The CDR3 has 16 amino acids. Germline V gene sequence: CDR1 SGHRS, CDR2 YFSETQ. CDR3: CASSLESGLSSYEQYF. CDR3 nucleotides: TGCGCCAGCAGCTTAGAAAGCGGGCTAAGCTCCTACGAGCAGTACTTC.

There are many counts of this clonotype. The chain combines TRBV6-2 or TRBV6-3 with TRBJ2-2, with 14 bases fitting TRBD2. CDR3 length: 19 amino acids. V was pared by 2 bases and J by 6 bases, with 11 bases of the junction left unmatched. Germline CDR1 and CDR2: MNHEY and SVGEGT. CDR3 protein: CASSYLALGLAGGAGELFF. The CDR3 DNA follows: TGTGCCAGCAGTTACCTCGCACTTGGACTAGCGGGAGGTGCCGGGGAGCTGTTTTTT.

This clonotype was counted many times. The chain combines TRBV27 with TRBJ2-1, with 7 positions matching TRBD2. The CDR3 is 17 amino acids. Germline V CDR1 and CDR2: MNHEY, SMNVEV (reference sequence). J was trimmed by 0 bases and V by 0 bases; bases with no gene match: 5. The chain's CDR3 is CASSLSASGNSYNEQFF. Written as DNA, the CDR3 is TGTGCCAGCAGTTTATCGGCTAGCGGAAACTCCTACAATGAGCAGTTCTTC.

This clonotype was seen ten or more times. The chain uses TRBV7-2 and TRBJ2-3; 14 bases match TRBD2. Trimming cost V 4 bases and J 3 bases; bases outside gene matches: 6. Germline loops: CDR1 SGHTA, CDR2 FQGNSA. The CDR3 runs to 17 residues. The CDR3: CASSSPGLAGATDTQYF. The CDR3 DNA reads as TGTGCCAGCAGCTCCCCGGGACTAGCGGGAGCAACAGATACGCAGTATTTT.

This clonotype was counted at least ten times. This chain joins TRBV20-1 and TRBJ2-1; 8 nucleotides match TRBD2. The germline V gene has CDR1 DFQATT and CDR2 SNEGSKA (reference sequence). With V trimmed by 4 bases and J by 9 bases, 8 bases remained unmatched. The CDR3 spans 13 residues. DNA of the CDR3: TGCAGTGCTACAACTAGCGGAGCTGGTGAGCAGTTCTTC. Translation: CSATTSGAGEQFF.

At least ten counts were recorded for this clonotype. The chain is built from TRBV20-1 and TRBJ2-7; D gene ambiguous. The CDR3 covers 13 residues. V lost 6 bases, J lost 2 bases, and 14 bases lay in between. Germline lookup yields CDR1 DFQATT and CDR2 SNEGSKA (reference sequence). The CDR3 reads CSAAKLSTYEQYF. The CDR3 DNA is TGCAGTGCGGCGAAACTATCCACCTACGAGCAGTACTTC.

This clonotype has a count of ten or more. The V gene is TRBV20-1, the J gene TRBJ2-3; 8 positions match TRBD2. V lost 0 bases and J lost 3; bases outside the gene matches: 5. The germline V gene encodes CDR1 DFQATT and CDR2 SNEGSKA (reference sequence). This CDR3 has 15 residues. The CDR3 region has the DNA TGCAGTGCTAGAGACGACGGGAGGGGAACAGATACGCAGTATTTT. Translation gives CSARDDGRGTDTQYF.

This clonotype was recorded a few times. The chain has TRBV9 and TRBJ2-7, with 8 positions matching TRBD2. CDR3 length: 14 residues. Germline trimming cut 2 bases from V and 6 bases from J; bases unmatched to any gene: 7. Per germline, CDR1 SGDLS and CDR2 YYNGEE. The CDR3 is CASSVHAGGGEQYF. The DNA of the CDR3 is TGTGCCAGCAGCGTGCACGCGGGAGGAGGCGAGCAGTACTTC.

This clonotype was counted a few times. The chain recombines TRBV6-1 with TRBJ1-1; a weak D match, TRBD1 (5 bases). Germline values: CDR1 MNHNS, CDR2 SASEGT. This CDR3 is built from 14 residues. V was clipped by 7 bases and J by 4 bases, with 16 bases between them. CDR3 DNA sequence: TGTGCCAGCACTGAGGGGCTGAGTACCACTGAAGCTTTCTTT. It is translated as CASTEGLSTTEAFF.